One and the same sample provided the 18 T cell receptor beta chains below, sequenced in a study of cytomegalovirus exposure and HLA in healthy donors. Some clones are missing from TCRdb's copy, which holds only in-frame ones; the method was immunoSEQ multiplex PCR. Among under 200,000 clones listed, about 95% were seen once. The source material was PBMCs. The receptors were gathered from a woman aged 18-29 years in good health and CMV-seronegative.

The J gene is TRBJ2-3, the V gene TRBV6-1; D perhaps matches TRBD2 (5 bases). V dropped 0 bases and J dropped 4 bases, with 17 bases sitting between them. Germline lookup yields CDR1 MNHNS and CDR2 SASEGT. There are 17 residues in the CDR3. The CDR3 sequence: CASSEAATREIADTQYF. CDR3 DNA: TGTGCCAGCAGTGAAGCGGCGACGAGGGAGATTGCAGATACGCAGTATTTT.

With regard to this clone: The junction departs from the called germline gene at one end, perhaps through a read error. The rearrangement uses TRBV20-1 and TRBJ1-2, with TRBD1 as a possible D gene (5 bases). The CDR3 extends over 11 amino acids. Germline V lookup: CDR1 DFQATT, CDR2 SNEGSKA (reference sequence). The CDR3 DNA reads TGTCTGACAGCGTCTAACTATGGCTACACCTTC. Translated: CLTASNYGYTF.

J is TRBJ1-5 and V is TRBV7-2; D possibly corresponds to TRBD1 (5 bases). V was clipped by 4 bases and J by 0 bases, with 7 bases between them. This CDR3 is 14 amino acids long. The germline CDR1 and CDR2 sequences are SGHTA and FQGNSA. Written as DNA, the CDR3 is TGTGCCAGCAGCTCCCAGGGTAGCAATCAGCCCCAGCATTTT. The encoded protein is CASSSQGSNQPQHF.

The chain couples TRBV10-3 to TRBJ2-1; 8 nucleotides match TRBD2. This CDR3 contains 13 residues. J was trimmed by 6 bases and V by 4 bases; bases with no gene match: 2. Germline assignment: CDR1 ENHRY and CDR2 SYGVKD. The CDR3 bases are TGTGCCATCAGTGTAGCGGGGACCAATGAGCAGTTCTTC. Amino acids: CAISVAGTNEQFF.

This chain connects TRBV7-3 to TRBJ2-1, with 9 positions matching TRBD2. Germline CDR1 SGHTA, CDR2 FQGTGA. The CDR3 extends over 18 amino acids. V trimming: 5 bases; J trimming: 9 bases; junction bases outside the gene matches: 20. DNA of the CDR3: TGTGCCAGCAGCCCACACCTGGGGAGGGCGGGGGGGGCCAGTGAGCAGTTCTTC. Amino acids: CASSPHLGRAGGASEQFF.

This rearrangement joins TRBV27 to TRBJ2-2, with 7 nucleotides matching TRBD1. The J segment lost 6 bases and the V segment lost 2 bases, leaving 3 bases of the junction unmatched. CDR3 length: 14 amino acids. Germline V gene data show CDR1 as MNHEY and CDR2 as SMNVEV (reference sequence). CDR3 bases: TGTGCCAGCAGTTTACGGCAGGGGGCCGGGGAGCTGTTTTTT. Its translation: CASSLRQGAGELFF.

The chain carries TRBV13 and TRBJ1-5; D remains unclear. Germline V lookup: CDR1 PRHDT, CDR2 FYEKMQ (reference sequence). The CDR3 extends over 14 amino acids. V was shortened by 0 bases and J by 4 bases, with 7 bases between the two germline ends. The CDR3 is CASSLGGSNQPQHF. In nucleotides, the CDR3 is TGTGCCAGCAGCTTAGGGGGGAGTAATCAGCCCCAGCATTTT.

This rearrangement joins TRBV19 to TRBJ2-1; D gene ambiguous. V was shortened by 5 bases and J by 0 bases, with 20 bases between the two germline ends. This CDR3 contains 18 residues. Germline V gives CDR1 LNHDA, CDR2 SQIVND (reference sequence). For the CDR3, the DNA is TGTGCCAGTAGTCCCCGCTCCTATCGATCCAACTCCTACAATGAGCAGTTCTTC. The encoded protein is CASSPRSYRSNSYNEQFF.

The chain carries TRBV7-2 and TRBJ2-3; a possible D gene is TRBD1 (5 bases). From germline, CDR1 is SGHTA and CDR2 FQGNSA. CDR3 length equals 15 residues. Trimming removed 4 bases at V and 0 bases at J, with 11 bases between. CDR3 in DNA: TGTGCCAGCAGCTCCCTGGGGCTCAGCACAGATACGCAGTATTTT. Residues: CASSSLGLSTDTQYF.

The chain employs TRBV7-2 and TRBJ1-6; D not resolved. Trimming removed 3 bases from V and 8 bases from J, with 17 bases in between. Germline loops: CDR1 SGHTA, CDR2 FQGNSA. This CDR3 has 16 residues. CDR3 loop: CASSLGQARSYSPLHF. CDR3 DNA: TGTGCCAGCAGCTTGGGTCAGGCCCGTAGTTATTCACCCCTCCACTTT.

This chain uses TRBV4-1 with TRBJ1-5; weak D call: TRBD1 (5 bases). V gave up 0 bases and J gave up 1 base, with 10 bases separating them. Germline values: CDR1 MGHRA, CDR2 YSYEKL. The CDR3 length is 16 residues. The CDR3 bases are TGCGCCAGCAGCCAAGATAGGGCAGGGAGCAATCAGCCCCAGCATTTT. Its protein product is CASSQDRAGSNQPQHF.

V gene TRBV9 combines with J gene TRBJ2-5, with D unresolved. The CDR3 is made up of 13 amino acids. The germline V and J ends were trimmed by 4 bases and 4 bases, with 11 bases remaining between them. The germline V gene encodes CDR1 SGDLS and CDR2 YYNGEE. CDR3 DNA: TGTGCCAGCAGCCCCCGGCTAGGAGAGACCCAGTACTTC. Translation gives CASSPRLGETQYF.

V is TRBV7-9 and J is TRBJ1-2; 9 bases agree with TRBD1. The CDR3 spans 13 residues. V dropped 5 bases and J dropped 5; count of bases not matched to a gene: 3. Per the germline V gene, CDR1 is SEHNR and CDR2 is FQNEAQ (reference sequence). The CDR3 sequence is CASSPGTGYGYTF. In nucleotides, the CDR3 is TGTGCCAGCAGCCCCGGGACAGGGTATGGCTACACCTTC.

The rearrangement uses TRBV7-9 and TRBJ1-6; 7 bases agree with TRBD1. CDR1 is SEHNR and CDR2 is FQNEAQ in the germline V gene (reference sequence). J was trimmed by 0 bases and V by 1 base; bases with no gene match: 6. The CDR3 loop spans 18 amino acids. The CDR3 DNA follows: TGTGCCAGCAGCTTAGGTCCGGGACAGAGCTCCTATAATTCACCCCTCCACTTT. Translation gives CASSLGPGQSSYNSPLHF.

The chain has TRBV2 and TRBJ2-5; TRBD1 aligns across 8 bases. The CDR3 is 16 residues long. Germline V lookup: CDR1 SNHLY, CDR2 FYNNEI. The junction had 10 bases not matched to a gene; V was cut back by 5 bases and J by 2 bases. Written as DNA, the CDR3 is TGTGCCAGCAGTTTTTCCCCCGGGACAGGTCAAGAGACCCAGTACTTC. This codes for CASSFSPGTGQETQYF.

CDR3 sequence reads: CASSQEVQGWNEKLFF. For the CDR3, the DNA is TGTGCCAGCAGCCAAGAAGTACAGGGGTGGAATGAAAAACTGTTTTTT. V and J are TRBV11-2 and TRBJ1-4, with 7 bases fitting TRBD1. This CDR3 is 16 amino acids long. Germline loops: CDR1 SGHAT, CDR2 FQNNGV. After removal of 5 bases from V and 5 bases from J, the junction contained 11 bases not matched to a gene. Full variable domain (outside the CDR3, taken from reference TRBV11-2 and TRBJ1-4): EAGVAQSPRYKIIEKRQSVAFWCNPISGHATLYWYQQILGQGPKLLIQFQNNGVVDDSQLPKDRFSAERLKGVDSTLKIQPAKLEDSAVYLCASSQEVQGWNEKLFFGSGTQLSVL.

This clone was observed a single time. The J gene is TRBJ2-1, the V gene TRBV5-4; D is possibly TRBD2 (6 bases). The CDR3 is made up of 15 amino acids. CDR1 is SGHNT, CDR2 YYREEE, per germline (reference sequence). V gave up 10 bases and J gave up 6 bases, with 23 bases separating them. CDR3 protein: CAGKRAGKGPNEQFF. CDR3 nucleotide sequence: TGTGCCGGCAAAAGGGCGGGGAAGGGTCCCAATGAGCAGTTCTTC.

The CDR3 region has the DNA TGTGCTAGTGGAATTGGGACAATTAGCAATCAGCCCCAGCATTTT. Translated: CASGIGTISNQPQHF. This chain links TRBV12-5 with TRBJ1-5; a weak D match, TRBD1 (6 bases). Germline CDR1 reads LGHNT; CDR2 reads FRNRAP. The CDR3 consists of 15 residues. V lost 6 bases to trimming and J lost 0 bases, with 12 bases between them.